What follows are 29 T cell receptor beta chains derived from one specimen sequenced in a study of blood T cell repertoires in COVID-19. Method: immunoSEQ multiplex PCR; TCRdb's copy keeps in-frame clones and lacks some. The sample carries fewer than 400,000 clones, about 90% recorded once. Sample: PBMCs or T cells enriched from blood (not recorded which). Receptors originate from a woman aged 30 to 39 who had recovered from COVID-19.

This chain links TRBV4-2 with TRBJ1-2; D possibly corresponds to TRBD1 (6 bases). The germline V gene encodes CDR1 LGHNA and CDR2 YNFKEQ. Trimming pared 0 bases from V and 8 bases from J, leaving 16 bases between. CDR3 length: 15 residues. The CDR3 DNA follows: TGTGCCAGCAGCCAAGAGACAGGCCGATTGGGAGGCTACACCTTC. This gives the protein CASSQETGRLGGYTF.

This chain joins TRBV7-2 and TRBJ2-1; 10 nucleotides line up with TRBD2. Looked up from germline, CDR1 is SGHTA and CDR2 is FQGNSA. The CDR3 length is 15 residues. Germline trimming cut 4 bases from V and 2 bases from J; bases unmatched to any gene: 2. The CDR3 DNA sequence: TGTGCCAGCAGCTCAGGACTAGCGGCCTACAATGAGCAGTTCTTC. It translates to CASSSGLAAYNEQFF.

The chain links TRBV10-3 to TRBJ2-1; the match to TRBD2 covers 7 bases. CDR3 length equals 14 residues. V shed 2 bases, J shed 9 bases, and the junction held 7 bases outside the gene matches. CDR1 and CDR2 (germline): ENHRY, SYGVKD. CDR3 DNA sequence: TGTGCCATCAGTGAGGTGGGAGGGCCTTCTGAGCAGTTCTTC. Its translation: CAISEVGGPSEQFF.

The J gene is TRBJ2-3, the V gene TRBV5-1, with TRBD1 matching 8 bases. This CDR3 has 14 amino acids. V lost 1 base and J lost 5; bases outside the gene matches: 3. Germline CDR1 reads SGHRS; CDR2 reads YFSETQ. The CDR3 coding sequence is TGCGCCAGCAGCTTGTCAGGGGGCGAAGATACGCAGTATTTT. It yields the protein CASSLSGGEDTQYF.

The CDR3 loop reads CSVETGREYEQYF. CDR3 nucleotides: TGCAGCGTTGAGACAGGGAGAGAGTACGAGCAGTACTTC. The rearrangement links TRBV29-1 to TRBJ2-7; TRBD1 agrees at 7 bases. In germline, CDR1 is SQVTM, CDR2 ANQGSEA. J lost 4 bases, V lost 3 bases, and 6 bases had no gene match. This CDR3 region has 13 residues.

The V and J genes are TRBV12-3 or TRBV12-4 and TRBJ1-5; D is ambiguous. The CDR3 totals 13 residues. The V gene lost 6 bases and the J gene lost 2 bases, with 8 bases spanning the gap. CDR3 loop: CASSRRGNQPQHF. CDR3 DNA: TGTGCCAGCAGCCGACGGGGCAATCAGCCCCAGCATTTT.

The gene calls are TRBV15 and TRBJ1-1; weak D call: TRBD1 (6 bases). CDR3 size: 18 residues. V was clipped by 0 bases and J by 11 bases, with 28 bases between them. Germline CDR1 reads LNHNV; CDR2 reads YYDKDF (reference sequence). The CDR3 loop is CATSRDLLDGLHNRDAFF. CDR3 DNA sequence: TGTGCCACCAGCAGAGATCTCTTGGACGGGCTACATAACAGGGACGCTTTCTTT.

The V and J genes are TRBV5-5 and TRBJ2-7, with D unresolved. The CDR3 runs to 14 residues. Germline V gene data show CDR1 as SGHKS and CDR2 as YYEKEE (reference sequence). V lost 2 bases and J lost 2, with 11 bases in between. The CDR3 sequence: CASSFLGSAYEQYF. Here the CDR3 DNA reads TGTGCCAGCAGCTTTCTCGGGTCTGCCTACGAGCAGTACTTC.

This chain links TRBV28 with TRBJ1-3, with 8 bases fitting TRBD1. This CDR3 comprises 14 residues. Germline values: CDR1 MDHEN, CDR2 SYDVKM. The junction had 13 bases not matched to a gene; V was cut back by 5 bases and J by 13 bases. The CDR3 DNA follows: TGTGCCAGCAGTACGGACAGGGCGGGCATAGGGATATATTTT. Its translation: CASSTDRAGIGIYF.

The chain is built from TRBV5-4 and TRBJ2-1; 14 positions agree with TRBD2. CDR1 SGHNT and CDR2 YYREEE come from the germline V gene (reference sequence). The CDR3 sequence is 16 residues long. V lost 5 bases to trimming and J lost 13 bases; unmatched junction nucleotides: 14. The CDR3: CASRQTSGRARSDQFF. CDR3 in DNA: TGTGCCAGCAGGCAGACTAGCGGGAGGGCCAGATCGGACCAGTTCTTC.

The chain links TRBV5-6 to TRBJ2-1; D might be TRBD2 (5 bases). Between the trimmed V and J ends, which lost 7 bases and 3 bases, there was a span of 11 bases. Germline V gene lookup returns CDR1 SGHDT and CDR2 YYEEEE. The CDR3 has 13 residues. DNA for the CDR3: TGTGCCAGCGGGGAGTTGATCTACAATGAGCAGTTCTTC. Its protein product is CASGELIYNEQFF.

This clone was picked up one time. The chain is built from TRBV9 and TRBJ1-6; TRBD1 matches at 8 bases. The V gene's germline CDR1 is SGDLS and CDR2 YYNGEE. This CDR3 comprises 15 residues. V shed 3 bases and J 3 bases; nucleotides not matched to a gene: 2. The CDR3 DNA is TGTGCCAGCAGCGAGGGACAGGACTATAATTCACCCCTCCACTTT. Translation gives CASSEGQDYNSPLHF.

This clone came up a few times. V gene TRBV4-1 combines with J gene TRBJ2-1; D is unresolved. This CDR3 has 15 amino acids. Between the trimmed V and J ends, which lost 0 bases and 8 bases, there was a span of 14 bases. Germline CDR1 reads MGHRA; CDR2 reads YSYEKL. CDR3 protein: CASSQDPPTKHEQFF. As DNA, the CDR3 is TGCGCCAGCAGCCAAGATCCGCCTACTAAGCATGAGCAGTTCTTC.

This chain links TRBV4-1 with TRBJ2-7, with 7 positions matching TRBD2. This CDR3 is built from 15 residues. Germline values: CDR1 MGHRA, CDR2 YSYEKL. V gave up 4 bases and J gave up 1 base; unmatched junction bases: 7. In nucleotides, the CDR3 is TGCGCCAGCAGCCTGGGGCTAGCGGTTTCCTACGAGCAGTACTTC. This sequence encodes CASSLGLAVSYEQYF.

This clone was observed once. V and J are TRBV30 and TRBJ1-3; D unresolved. Trimming removed 2 bases at V and 0 bases at J, with 17 bases between. Germline CDR1 GTSNPN, CDR2 SVGIG (reference sequence). The CDR3 loop spans 17 amino acids. The DNA for the CDR3 is TGTGCCTGGAGTCGTATAGCCGGAACGGGCTCTGGAAACACCATATATTTT. It specifies CAWSRIAGTGSGNTIYF. The whole variable domain, remainder taken from reference TRBV30 and TRBJ1-3, is SQTIHQWPATLVQPVGSPLSLECTVEGTSNPNLYWYRQAAGRGLQLLFYSVGIGQISSEVPQNLSASRPQDRQFILSSKKLLLSDSGFYLCAWSRIAGTGSGNTIYFGEGSWLTVV.

This clone was detected once. The chain links TRBV7-9 to TRBJ1-1, with 7 bases identical to TRBD1. Trimming removed 0 bases from V and 6 bases from J; junction bases left unmatched: 4. In germline, CDR1 is SEHNR, CDR2 FQNEAQ (reference sequence). The CDR3 contains 14 residues. CDR3 DNA sequence: TGTGCCAGCAGCTTAGCTCTGGGGACAGCTGAAGCTTTCTTT. Amino acid sequence: CASSLALGTAEAFF.

The V gene is TRBV19, the J gene TRBJ1-6, with 7 nucleotides matching TRBD1. The CDR3 loop spans 15 amino acids. The germline V gene encodes CDR1 LNHDA and CDR2 SQIVND (reference sequence). J was trimmed by 9 bases and V by 5 bases; bases with no gene match: 10. CDR3 coding DNA: TGTGCCAGTAGTGCAACAGGGGACGGAGGTTCACCCCTCCACTTT. Its protein product is CASSATGDGGSPLHF.

The J gene is TRBJ1-1, the V gene TRBV6-2 or TRBV6-3; D is ambiguous. V was pared by 4 bases and J by 5 bases, with 11 bases between. Germline CDR1 and CDR2: MNHEY and SVGEGT. The CDR3 runs to 13 residues. The CDR3, as DNA: TGTGCCAGCAGTTCGGGATTAAAAACTGAAGCTTTCTTT. Translation: CASSSGLKTEAFF.

The rearrangement links TRBV11-1 to TRBJ1-1, with 8 bases aligning to TRBD1. In germline, CDR1 is SGHAT, CDR2 FQDESV (reference sequence). The V and J ends lost 3 bases and 3 bases, in that order; junction bases with no gene match: 6. The CDR3 contains 15 residues. The CDR3 protein is CASSFGQGLDTEAFF. DNA for the CDR3: TGTGCCAGCAGCTTCGGACAGGGCTTGGACACTGAAGCTTTCTTT.

A single count supports this clone. The chain carries TRBV5-6 and TRBJ2-6, with a tentative D call TRBD2 (5 bases). V was trimmed by 4 bases and J by 0 bases, leaving 11 bases between them. Germline V gene lookup returns CDR1 SGHDT and CDR2 YYEEEE. The CDR3 contains 16 residues. The CDR3: CASSHGSISGANVLTF. The CDR3 DNA follows: TGTGCCAGCAGCCATGGGAGCATCTCTGGGGCCAACGTCCTGACTTTC.

The genes are TRBV15 and TRBJ1-2; D remains unclear. Germline values: CDR1 LNHNV, CDR2 YYDKDF (reference sequence). Trimming left V 0 bases short and J 5 bases short, with 16 bases between. The CDR3 loop spans 16 amino acids. The CDR3 reads CATSRDREGRVYGYTF. The CDR3, as DNA: TGTGCCACCAGCAGAGATCGGGAAGGGCGGGTATATGGCTACACCTTC.

The V call is TRBV14, the J call TRBJ1-2, with D possibly matching TRBD1 (5 bases). The germline CDR1 and CDR2 sequences are SGHDN and FVKESK. The CDR3 consists of 11 residues. With 1 base removed from V and 8 bases from J, the gap between germline ends came to 5 bases. The CDR3 is CASSQGGGYTF. Written as DNA, the CDR3 is TGTGCCAGCAGCCAAGGGGGCGGCTACACCTTC. The full variable domain, its missing parts supplied by reference TRBV14 and TRBJ1-2, is EAGVTQFPSHSVIEKGQTVTLRCDPISGHDNLYWYRRVMGKEIKFLLHFVKESKQDESGMPNNRFLAERTGGTYSTLKVQPAELEDSGVYFCASSQGGGYTFGSGTRLTVV.

CDR3 DNA sequence: TGTGCCAGTAGTGGGACTAGCGGGACCGGAGGCAATGAGCAGTTCTTC. Protein: CASSGTSGTGGNEQFF. The chain carries TRBV19 and TRBJ2-1; 13 nucleotides agree with TRBD2. Trimming cost V 5 bases and J 6 bases; bases outside gene matches: 7. This CDR3 spans 16 amino acids. From germline, CDR1 is LNHDA and CDR2 SQIVND (reference sequence). The entire variable domain, with the rest obtained from reference TRBV19 and TRBJ2-1, is as follows: DGGITQSPKYLFRKEGQNVTLSCEQNLNHDAMYWYRQDPGQGLRLIYYSQIVNDFQKGDIAEGYSVSREKKESFPLTVTSAQKNPTAFYLCASSGTSGTGGNEQFFGPGTRLTVL.

In DNA form, the CDR3 reads TGTGCCAGCAGCCAAGCGGTCTCAGGCGTAGGACAGCCCCAGCATTTT. Translation: CASSQAVSGVGQPQHF. The genes are TRBV4-2 and TRBJ1-5; D remains ambiguous. V was cut by 1 base and J by 7 bases, with 17 bases left in between. The CDR3 consists of 16 residues. CDR1 LGHNA and CDR2 YNFKEQ come from the germline V gene.

The rearrangement joins TRBV5-1 to TRBJ2-5, with unresolved D. CDR1 is SGHRS, CDR2 YFSETQ, per germline. Trimming pared 4 bases from V and 9 bases from J, leaving 19 bases between. This CDR3 contains 14 residues. This chain's CDR3 is CASSRDMPAKAQYF. CDR3 sequence (DNA): TGCGCCAGCAGCCGAGACATGCCCGCAAAAGCCCAGTACTTC.

J is TRBJ2-4 and V is TRBV3-1 (or the pseudogene TRBV3-2); 11 bases are a match to TRBD1. The V and J ends lost 4 bases and 7 bases, in that order; junction bases with no gene match: 15. CDR1 and CDR2 (germline): LGHDT, YNNKEL (reference sequence). The CDR3 runs to 18 residues. Written as DNA, the CDR3 is TGTGCCAGCAGCCCAATATCCGGGACAGGGGGGCGGTTTAACATTCAGTACTTC. It is translated as CASSPISGTGGRFNIQYF.

The V and J genes are TRBV6-5 and TRBJ1-2; D unresolved. V shed 6 bases and J shed 0 bases, with 14 bases lying between them. CDR1 and CDR2 (germline): MNHEY, SVGAGI. The CDR3 loop spans 15 amino acids. The chain's CDR3 is CASSDHGLPNYGYTF. The CDR3 DNA follows: TGTGCCAGCAGCGACCACGGGTTGCCTAACTATGGCTACACCTTC.

J is TRBJ2-7 and V is TRBV7-9, with a weak D call TRBD2 (6 bases). CDR3 length equals 16 residues. Germline lookup yields CDR1 SEHNR and CDR2 FQNEAQ (reference sequence). V was cut by 2 bases and J by 3 bases, with 17 bases left in between. The CDR3 region has the DNA TGTGCCAGCAGCTTATGCGCCGGGACTTCTTGCTACGAGCAGTACTTC. This codes for CASSLCAGTSCYEQYF.

The rearrangement uses TRBV6-2 or TRBV6-3 and TRBJ1-1; no clear D. In germline, CDR1 is MNHEY, CDR2 SVGEGT. V was cut by 4 bases and J by 10 bases, with 10 bases left in between. The CDR3 contains 11 residues. The CDR3 DNA reads TGTGCCAGCAGTTGGGCCCTGGGAGCTTTCTTT. Translated: CASSWALGAFF.